A selection of T cell receptor beta chains follows, all from one sample in a study of cytomegalovirus exposure and HLA in healthy donors. Produced via immunoSEQ multiplex PCR; TCRdb's table is partial and in-frame only. The sample's table shows about 53,000 clones. Sequences were obtained from PBMCs. These receptor sequences come from a man between 18 and 29 years old in good health and CMV-seropositive. CDR3s leave out the opening cysteine and the closing phenylalanine or tryptophan. Each record gives: V gene, CDR3 protein.

TRBV30 AWTKGLAGERETQY
TRBV30 AWSGGLVGYEQY
TRBV28 ASSSVNQPQH
TRBV30 AWSGTGVGNQPQH
TRBV7-2 ASSPRVAETQY
TRBV9 ASSPKTGTGGLVF
TRBV28 ASSLDPRVEGYT
TRBV11-2 ASSPGVSGEKLF
TRBV6-5 ASSSVGFYGNNEQF
TRBV10-2 ASILSGSRNEQF
TRBV11-2 ASSLDPRDEQY
TRBV11-3 ASSLAGMGGQY
TRBV10-3 AISESITSGTYEQY
TRBV27 ASSPWTESSYEQY
TRBV7-6 ASSISGYINNEQF
TRBV28 ASSFPDSSGEQY
TRBV15 ATTETENTEAF
TRBV30 AWRRLAGTYEQY
TRBV5-1 ASSLRSTNEKLF
TRBV7-8 ASSPDRYYGYT
TRBV7-2 ASSLGSRLALYNEQF
TRBV5-4 ASSYPWTGPDGYT
TRBV28 ASSSKTRKGYT
TRBV19 ASSIEGQLYNEQF
TRBV6-9 ASSYSWSLAGLQETQY
TRBV28 ASHHGYEQY
TRBV19 ASSGERQGRGTGELF
TRBV5-8 ASSLRTRPYEQY
TRBV10-2 ASSYGTGGTETQY
TRBV19 ASKADNEQY
TRBV9 ASSVGTGDGYT
TRBV9 ASSVTGDTGELF
TRBV1 TSSQQGQPQH
TRBV6-5 ASSLGTSSYEQY
TRBV30 AWSRQNNQPQH
TRBV30 AWSGTGGEKLF